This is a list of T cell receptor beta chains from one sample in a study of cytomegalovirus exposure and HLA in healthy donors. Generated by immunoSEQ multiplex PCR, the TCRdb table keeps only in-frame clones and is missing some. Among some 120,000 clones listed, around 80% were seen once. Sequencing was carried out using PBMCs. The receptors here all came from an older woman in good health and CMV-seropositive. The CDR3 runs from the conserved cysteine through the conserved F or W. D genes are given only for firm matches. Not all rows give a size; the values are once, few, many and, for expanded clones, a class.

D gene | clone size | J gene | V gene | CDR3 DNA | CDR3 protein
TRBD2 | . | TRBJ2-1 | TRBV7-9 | TGTGCCAGCAGCGACAGAAGAGGACTAGCGGGAGGGAATGAGCAGTTCTTC | CASSDRRGLAGGNEQFF
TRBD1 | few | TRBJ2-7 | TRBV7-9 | TGTGCCAGCAGCATACAGGGGGCGGGGGTCCACTACGAGCAGTACTTC | CASSIQGAGVHYEQYF
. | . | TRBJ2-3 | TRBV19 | TGTGCCAGTAGTTTGGCAAATACGCAGTATTTT | CASSLANTQYF
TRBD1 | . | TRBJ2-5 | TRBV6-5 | TGTGCCAGCAGCCCGGACAGGGGCGCAGAGACCCAGTACTTC | CASSPDRGAETQYF
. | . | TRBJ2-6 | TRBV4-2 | TGTGCCAGCAGCCAAGAGGGGGCAGTAGTATCTGGGGCCAACGTCCTGACTTTC | CASSQEGAVVSGANVLTF
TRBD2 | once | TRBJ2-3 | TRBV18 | TGTGCCAGCTCACCAAATGCAGCGGGAGGCACAGATACGCAGTATTTT | CASSPNAAGGTDTQYF
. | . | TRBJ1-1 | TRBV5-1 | TGCGCCAGCAGCCACAGGGATTTGGGCACTGAAGCTTTCTTT | CASSHRDLGTEAFF
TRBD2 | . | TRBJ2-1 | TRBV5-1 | TGCGCCAGCAGCTTGGCCGGGGGGAATGAGCAGTTCTTC | CASSLAGGNEQFF
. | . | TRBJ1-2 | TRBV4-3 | TGCGCCAGCAGCCAAGATTACAGGGCGGATGGCTACACCTTC | CASSQDYRADGYTF
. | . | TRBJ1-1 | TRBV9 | TGTGCCAGCAGCGTAGAACAAAACACTGAAGCTTTCTTT | CASSVEQNTEAFF
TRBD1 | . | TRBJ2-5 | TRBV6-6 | TGTGCCAGCTGGGATAGGGGGCGAGAGACCCAGTACTTC | CASWDRGRETQYF
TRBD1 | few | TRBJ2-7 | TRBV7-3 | TGTGCCAGCAGCCCGGACAGGGGGTACGAGCAGTACTTC | CASSPDRGYEQYF
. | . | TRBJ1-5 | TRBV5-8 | TGTGCCAGCAGCTTCCACCGAGGAGGCAATCAGCCCCAGCATTTT | CASSFHRGGNQPQHF
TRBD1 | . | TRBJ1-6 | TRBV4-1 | TGCGCCAGCAGCCAGGAAGCCCGGGACAGCTCCTATAATTCACCCCTCCACTTT | CASSQEARDSSYNSPLHF
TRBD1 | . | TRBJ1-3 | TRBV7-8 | TGTGCCAGCAGCCAGGACAGGGTGGCGGGAAACACCATATATTTT | CASSQDRVAGNTIYF
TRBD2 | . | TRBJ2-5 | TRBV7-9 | TGTGCCAGCAGCTTGGCTAGCGGGGGACCGTACCAAGAGACCCAGTACTTC | CASSLASGGPYQETQYF
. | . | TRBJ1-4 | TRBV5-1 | TGCGCCAGCAGCACCGGACAAGTTCAAGAAAAACTGTTTTTT | CASSTGQVQEKLFF
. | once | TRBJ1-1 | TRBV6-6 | TGTGCCAGCAGTTACGCCCGGGTGAACACTGAAGCTTTCTTT | CASSYARVNTEAFF
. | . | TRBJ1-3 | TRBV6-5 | TGTGCCAGCGGTTTAGAGCGGACCTTCTCTGGAAACACCATATATTTT | CASGLERTFSGNTIYF
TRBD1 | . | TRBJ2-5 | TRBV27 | TGTGCCAGCAGTTTGAACTCAGGGGGCCGAAACTGGCAGTACTTC | CASSLNSGGRNWQYF
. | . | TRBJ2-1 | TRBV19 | TGTGCCACCGAACCAACTCCGAGCTCCTACAATGAGCAGTTCTTC | CATEPTPSSYNEQFF
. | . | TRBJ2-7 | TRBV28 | TGTGCCAGCAGTGTCGGGAGTGAGCAGTACTTC | CASSVGSEQYF
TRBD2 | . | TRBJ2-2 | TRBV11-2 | TGTGCCAGCAGCTCGACTAGCGGGAACACCGGGGAGCTGTTTTTT | CASSSTSGNTGELFF
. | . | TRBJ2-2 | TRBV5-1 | TGCGCCAGCAGCCCTGGTGGGTCAGGGCACACCGGGGAGCTGTTTTTT | CASSPGGSGHTGELFF
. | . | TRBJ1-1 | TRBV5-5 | TGTGCCAGCAGCTTGTCAGTGAACACTGAAGCTTTCTTT | CASSLSVNTEAFF
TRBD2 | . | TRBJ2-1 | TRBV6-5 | TGTGCCAGCAGTATTAGCGGGAGGGCCTACAATGAGCAGTTCTTC | CASSISGRAYNEQFF
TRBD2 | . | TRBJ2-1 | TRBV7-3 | TGTGCCAGCAGCTTACTGGGTAGCGGGAGTTCCTACAATGAGCAGTTCTTC | CASSLLGSGSSYNEQFF
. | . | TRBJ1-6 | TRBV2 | TGTGCCAGCAGTGAAGATCGTAGTTCACCCCTCCACTTT | CASSEDRSSPLHF
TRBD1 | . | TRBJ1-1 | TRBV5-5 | TGTGCCAGCAGCACGGTTCCAGGGGGGTACACTGAAGCTTTCTTT | CASSTVPGGYTEAFF
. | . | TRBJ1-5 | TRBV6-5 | TGTGCCAGCAGCTTACAGTACGGGGGGAGTCAGCCCCAGCATTTT | CASSLQYGGSQPQHF
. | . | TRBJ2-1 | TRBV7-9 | TGTGCCAGCAGCGAGGTGCAGCCTAACAATGAGCAGTTCTTC | CASSEVQPNNEQFF
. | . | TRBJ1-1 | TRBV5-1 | TGCGCCAGCAGCTTGGTCCCCCGAGGGTTAGGGTACACTGAAGCTTTCTTT | CASSLVPRGLGYTEAFF
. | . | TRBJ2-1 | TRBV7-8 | TGTGCCAGCAGTCCCTACTCGAATACCGGCTACAATGAGCAGTTCTTC | CASSPYSNTGYNEQFF
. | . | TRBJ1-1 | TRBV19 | TGTGCCAGTCACCGTAGTGGGGCGGGGGAACCTGAAGCTTTCTTT | CASHRSGAGEPEAFF
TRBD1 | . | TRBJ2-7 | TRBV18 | TGTGCCAGCTCACCACCGGGAAGGGGCCAGGGGGTTCTCGAGCAGTACTTC | CASSPPGRGQGVLEQYF
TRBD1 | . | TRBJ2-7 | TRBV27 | TGTGCCAGCAGTCCACACCGGGACAGGGGGACCCACGAGCAGTACTTC | CASSPHRDRGTHEQYF
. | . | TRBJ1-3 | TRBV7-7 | TGTGCTAGCAGCTCATCAAATCGTGGGGGGACTGGAAACACCATATATTTT | CASSSSNRGGTGNTIYF